Each of the 7 T cell receptor beta chains below was sequenced from the same sample in a study of cytotoxic CD8 clonotypes in ibrutinib-treated CLL. Generated by immunoSEQ multiplex PCR, the TCRdb table keeps only in-frame clones and is missing some. The data contain almost 250,000 clones, under 80% of them singletons. The sequencing here drew on PBMCs, taken after 24 months of ibrutinib treatment. The source is a human donor with chronic lymphocytic leukemia.

The rearrangement links TRBV6-6 to TRBJ2-7; tentatively, D is TRBD2 (6 bases). Germline CDR1 MNHNY, CDR2 SVGAGI (reference sequence). This CDR3 spans 12 amino acids. Trimming cost V 6 bases and J 1 base, with 7 bases left between them. The CDR3 reads CASSGTSYEQYF. The DNA of the CDR3 is TGTGCCAGCAGCGGGACTTCCTACGAGCAGTACTTC.

The rearrangement links TRBV7-8 to TRBJ2-3, with no clear D. Per the germline V gene, CDR1 is SGHVS and CDR2 is FQNEAQ. V lost 7 bases to trimming and J lost 2 bases, with 16 bases between them. CDR3 length: 15 amino acids. CDR3 loop: CASKDNTFFTDTQYF. In DNA form, the CDR3 reads TGTGCCAGCAAGGATAACACCTTTTTCACAGATACGCAGTATTTT.

A few counts support this clone. This sequence joins TRBV28 and TRBJ2-1, with a weak D call TRBD1 (7 bases). This CDR3 spans 13 amino acids. The V end was cut by 9 bases, the J end by 4 bases, with 13 bases between. In germline, CDR1 is MDHEN, CDR2 SYDVKM. The CDR3 loop is CASRQGGYNEQFF. The CDR3 nucleotides are TGTGCCAGTCGACAGGGAGGTTACAATGAGCAGTTCTTC.

This clone turned up a few times. V is TRBV5-4 and J is TRBJ2-7; TRBD1 matches 7 bases. There are 14 residues in the CDR3. V shed 4 bases and J 3 bases; nucleotides not matched to a gene: 7. CDR1 and CDR2 from the germline V gene are SGHNT and YYREEE (reference sequence). Here the CDR3 reads CASSPRDSYYEQYF. Written as DNA, the CDR3 is TGTGCCAGCAGCCCTCGGGACAGCTACTACGAGCAGTACTTC.

The chain joins TRBV27 to TRBJ2-2, with TRBD1 as a possible D gene (5 bases). Germline values: CDR1 MNHEY, CDR2 SMNVEV (reference sequence). The CDR3 is made up of 14 amino acids. Trimming shortened V by 7 bases and J by 3 bases, and 12 bases separated the two germline ends. The CDR3 loop reads CASTLGQYTGELFF. The CDR3 nucleotides read TGTGCCAGCACCCTGGGGCAGTACACCGGGGAGCTGTTTTTT.

The chain combines TRBV4-2 with TRBJ2-7; weak D call: TRBD2 (5 bases). Per the germline V gene, CDR1 is LGHNA and CDR2 is YNFKEQ. V was trimmed by 4 bases and J by 6 bases, leaving 10 bases between them. The CDR3 length is 12 residues. CDR3 coding DNA: TGTGCCAGCAGCCGAAGGAGCGGCGAGCAGTACTTC. Translation gives CASSRRSGEQYF.

The chain is built from TRBV19 and TRBJ2-3; D is possibly TRBD2 (6 bases). Trimming stripped 3 bases from V and 5 bases from J, with 15 bases between. CDR3 size: 15 residues. CDR1 and CDR2 (germline): LNHDA, SQIVND (reference sequence). CDR3 protein: CASSMLRLERDTQYF. DNA for the CDR3: TGTGCCAGTAGTATGTTGAGACTAGAAAGAGATACGCAGTATTTT. The full variable domain, with the rest looked up from reference TRBV19 and TRBJ2-3, is DGGITQSPKYLFRKEGQNVTLSCEQNLNHDAMYWYRQDPGQGLRLIYYSQIVNDFQKGDIAEGYSVSREKKESFPLTVTSAQKNPTAFYLCASSMLRLERDTQYFGPGTRLTVL.